This entry is about one T cell receptor (beta chain). The antigen remains unidentified. The CDR3 spans 13 residues. V gave up 11 bases and J gave up 10 bases, with 18 bases separating them. Germline V gene sequence: CDR1 SNHLY, CDR2 FYNNEI. TCRdb called the 5' RACE reads again in MiXCR, with one record for every CDR3 protein. The data contain about 340,000 distinct CDR3 sequences, 8.5% to 10% of them singletons. This record comes from a study of identical twins. Study-wide results and limits: Without tracking the same donors, conclusions rested on cross-sectional statistical analysis. Models underestimated out-of-frame TCR alpha sharing in monozygotic twins.

Sequencing was carried out using naive T cells sorted from blood. The receptor was derived from a woman in her fifties or sixties in good health. The chain carries TRBV2 and TRBJ1-6; no definite D call. CDR3 sequence (DNA): TGTGCCGCCCAGATATACCAAAAGTCACCCCTCCACTTT. It is translated as CAAQIYQKSPLHF.